This TCR beta chain is from a study of blood T cell repertoires in COVID-19. Whole-study context: Samples came from the United States, Italy and Spain, spanning acute and convalescent COVID-19.

The authors' processing: From reference gene primer amplification, estimates of nucleated cell counts were derived. The protocol was immunoSEQ multiplex PCR, while the TCRdb copy is restricted to in-frame clones and leaves out a portion. The DNA gave D and trimming, while V, J and clone size come from that table. Of 85,000 to 95,000 clones in the sample, 87% were seen once. The CDR3 is made up of 15 amino acids. Germline CDR1 and CDR2: DFQATT and SNEGSKA (reference sequence). V lost 3 bases and J lost 1, with 16 bases in between. The V gene is TRBV20-1, the J gene TRBJ2-7; maybe TRBD2 (5 bases). The sequencing input was peripheral blood. This TCR was recovered from a human donor with acute or convalescent COVID-19. The donor label of this sample is uncertain. DNA of the CDR3: TGCAGTGCTAGTAAGGACTCCTTGGGGTCCTACGAGCAGTACTTC. Translating gives CSASKDSLGSYEQYF.